One sample yielded the 4 T cell receptor beta chains listed below, sequenced in a study of T-cell memory formation after mild COVID-19. MiXCR was run by TCRdb on the 5' RACE reads, yielding one entry per CDR3 protein. The top ten clones hold 22% of a sample with hundreds of thousands of distinct CDR3 sequences, over 15% of them seen once. Sequenced sample: PBMCs or a T cell subset sorted from them (not recorded which). The receptor set was obtained from a man younger than 35 who had mild COVID-19 (a few samples of this study predate the infection). Cell type and time point are not known.

This chain connects TRBV7-9 to TRBJ2-5; D may be TRBD1 or TRBD2 (5 bases each). The CDR3 totals 14 residues. Looked up from germline, CDR1 is SEHNR and CDR2 is FQNEAQ (reference sequence). Trimming took off 5 bases at V and 3 bases at J, with 13 bases between the two ends. CDR3 region: CASSPSGAEETQYF. DNA for the CDR3: TGTGCCAGCAGCCCGTCCGGGGCCGAAGAGACCCAGTACTTC.

This clonotype has just a few counts. The chain uses TRBV5-1 and TRBJ2-5, with 8 bases lining up with TRBD2. CDR3 length: 13 amino acids. Per germline, CDR1 SGHRS and CDR2 YFSETQ. V shed 6 bases, J shed 4 bases, and the junction held 5 bases outside the gene matches. The CDR3 nucleotides are TGCGCCAGCAATCCTGCGGGGGGAGAGACCCAGTACTTC. It yields the protein CASNPAGGETQYF. The whole variable domain, remainder taken from reference TRBV5-1 and TRBJ2-5, is KAGVTQTPRYLIKTRGQQVTLSCSPISGHRSVSWYQQTPGQGLQFLFEYFSETQRNKGNFPGRFSGRQFSNSRSEMNVSTLELGDSALYLCASNPAGGETQYFGPGTRLLVL.

This clonotype occurred once. The chain is built from TRBV7-2 and TRBJ2-1, with D unclear. V was clipped by 3 bases and J by 6 bases, with 9 bases between them. Germline CDR1 SGHTA, CDR2 FQGNSA. CDR3 length equals 13 residues. The CDR3 loop is CASSFPRVNEQFF. The CDR3 nucleotides read TGTGCCAGCAGCTTTCCCCGGGTCAATGAGCAGTTCTTC.

V gene TRBV25-1 combines with J gene TRBJ2-2; TRBD1 aligns across 7 bases. CDR3 length equals 15 residues. The V gene's germline CDR1 is MGHDK and CDR2 SYGVNS. The V gene end was trimmed by 7 bases and the J gene end by 3 bases; junction bases not matched to a gene: 8. Here the CDR3 reads CASMGVTGDTGELFF. The DNA for the CDR3 is TGTGCCAGCATGGGAGTAACAGGGGACACCGGGGAGCTGTTTTTT.